The next 14 T cell receptor beta chains were all read from a single sample in a study of graft-versus-host responses after intestinal transplantation. Sequencing used immunoSEQ multiplex PCR; TCRdb keeps in-frame clones, though not all of them. The table has approximately 7,000 clones, around a third seen once. Co-plating was performed using about 200,000 CFSE-labeled responder cells and about 200,000 irradiated, violet-dye-labeled stimulator cells. This specimen consisted of alloreactive CD8+ T cells from a mixed lymphocyte reaction culture, obtained before transplantation. The subset was: CFSE-low proliferating T cells sorted from roughly six-day pre-transplant mixed lymphocyte reaction (GvH or HvG direction). The source of these receptors is a human patient who was an organ donor for intestinal transplantation.

This clone was found a few times. A read error is possible here, since a much larger clone lies one base away. The chain carries TRBV4-2 and TRBJ2-1, with TRBD2 matching 12 bases. The CDR3 totals 16 residues. V trimming: 2 bases; J trimming: 4 bases; junction bases outside the gene matches: 3. CDR1 LGHNA and CDR2 YNFKEQ come from the germline V gene. The CDR3 protein is CASSQLTSGGYNEQFF. The CDR3 DNA reads TGTGCCAGCAGCCAACTTACTAGCGGGGGGTACAATGAGCAGTTCTTC.

This clone was observed a few times. The chain uses TRBV5-4 and TRBJ2-3, with D possibly TRBD2 on 6 matching bases. The CDR3 sequence is 17 residues long. The V end lost 0 bases, the J end lost 1 base, and 15 bases lay between the germline ends. Germline lookup yields CDR1 SGHNT and CDR2 YYREEE (reference sequence). DNA for the CDR3: TGTGCCAGCAGCTTGGCGCTGGAGGGTGCGGGCACAGATACGCAGTATTTT. Its translation is CASSLALEGAGTDTQYF.

This clone was recorded a few times. The rearrangement joins TRBV9 to TRBJ2-3; TRBD2 aligns across 8 bases. The germline V gene encodes CDR1 SGDLS and CDR2 YYNGEE. J gave up 0 bases and V 3 bases, and 6 bases lay outside the gene matches. This CDR3 contains 16 residues. This CDR3 reads CASSAWSGGSTDTQYF. In nucleotides, the CDR3 is TGTGCCAGCAGCGCCTGGAGCGGGGGAAGCACAGATACGCAGTATTTT.

This clone was observed a few times. This chain joins TRBV4-3 and TRBJ2-1, with D unresolved. The CDR3 is 12 residues long. Trimming stripped 0 bases from V and 9 bases from J, with 6 bases between. The germline V gene encodes CDR1 LGHNA and CDR2 YSLEER. The CDR3 is CASSQEGIEQFF. The CDR3 nucleotides are TGCGCCAGCAGCCAAGAGGGTATTGAGCAGTTCTTC.

The V call is TRBV11-2, the J call TRBJ1-6, with a weak D call TRBD1 (5 bases). V lost 0 bases to trimming and J lost 4 bases, with 19 bases between them. Germline V gene data show CDR1 as SGHAT and CDR2 as FQNNGV. The CDR3 runs 19 residues. CDR3 nucleotide sequence: TGTGCCAGCAGCTTAGACTCCACAGGAGCCCTTTTATATAATTCACCCCTCCACTTT. Translated, it gives CASSLDSTGALLYNSPLHF.

Only a few counts were recorded for this clone. This sequence joins TRBV12-5 and TRBJ2-3, with TRBD2 identical over 7 bases. The V and J ends lost 2 bases and 1 base, in that order; junction bases with no gene match: 9. The CDR3 consists of 17 residues. Germline assignment: CDR1 LGHNT and CDR2 FRNRAP. CDR3 in amino acids: CASGLPLPLAGTDTQYF. CDR3 DNA sequence: TGTGCTAGTGGTTTGCCACTGCCCCTAGCGGGCACAGATACGCAGTATTTT.

A few counts support this clone. J is TRBJ2-7 and V is TRBV27; unclear D gene. V dropped 4 bases and J dropped 1 base, with 20 bases sitting between them. The CDR3 consists of 17 residues. The germline V gene encodes CDR1 MNHEY and CDR2 SMNVEV (reference sequence). Here the CDR3 DNA reads TGTGCCAGCAGTTACTCGTCGATGTCAGGTATTTCCTACGAGCAGTACTTC. It translates to CASSYSSMSGISYEQYF.

The CDR3 DNA is TGTGCCAGCAGCCATGTTTGGTTTTTT. Translating it yields CASSHVWFF. This sequence joins TRBV7-2 and TRBJ1-4, with D unclear. The ends were cut back, 5 bases at V and 16 bases at J, with 8 bases in the middle. The V gene's germline CDR1 is SGHTA and CDR2 FQGNSA. This CDR3 has 9 amino acids.

The V and J genes are TRBV7-4 and TRBJ1-5; D is unclear. V was clipped by 2 bases and J by 4 bases, with 3 bases between them. The CDR3 is 12 amino acids. From germline, CDR1 is SGHVT and CDR2 SQSDAQ. CDR3 sequence reads: CASSLMNQPQHF. CDR3 bases: TGTGCCAGCAGCTTAATGAATCAGCCCCAGCATTTT.

The V gene is TRBV6-1, the J gene TRBJ2-7, with D uncertain. Per germline, CDR1 MNHNS and CDR2 SASEGT. Trimming shortened V by 7 bases and J by 5 bases, and 15 bases separated the two germline ends. This CDR3 is built from 13 residues. CDR3 residues: CASTVRTINEQYF. The CDR3 region has the DNA TGTGCCAGCACTGTTAGGACGATCAACGAGCAGTACTTC.

Of note for this clone: This may be a read error: a much more frequent sequence differs by one nucleotide. This chain connects TRBV4-1 to TRBJ2-7; 7 bases align to TRBD1. CDR3 size: 15 residues. Germline values: CDR1 MGHRA, CDR2 YSYEKL. CDR3 bases: TGCGCCAGCAGCCACCCGACAGGGATGGGTTCACCCCTCCACTTC. The encoded protein is CASSHPTGMGSPLHF.

Relative to its sample, this clone is medium-sized. The chain is built from TRBV4-2 and TRBJ2-2, with TRBD1 as a possible D gene (6 bases). CDR1 is LGHNA and CDR2 is YNFKEQ in the germline V gene. Trimming pared 0 bases from V and 6 bases from J, leaving 8 bases between. This CDR3 comprises 14 residues. The CDR3 bases are TGTGCCAGCAGCCAAGACTGGGGGCCCGGGGAGCTGTTTTTT. It codes for CASSQDWGPGELFF.

This clone has just a few counts. This sequence joins TRBV27 and TRBJ1-5, with no clear D. Trimming cost V 2 bases and J 4 bases, with 6 bases left between them. The CDR3 has 13 amino acids. Germline assignment: CDR1 MNHEY and CDR2 SMNVEV (reference sequence). The CDR3 region has the DNA TGTGCCAGCAGTTTAGGGTGGAATCAGCCCCAGCATTTT. This gives the protein CASSLGWNQPQHF.

This chain uses TRBV4-3 with TRBJ2-7; TRBD1 matches at 7 bases. The CDR3 is 14 residues long. After removal of 0 bases from V and 4 bases from J, the junction contained 3 bases not matched to a gene. Germline CDR1 and CDR2: LGHNA and YSLEER. In nucleotides, the CDR3 is TGCGCCAGCAGCCAAGAAGTCAGGGGGTACGAGCAGTACTTC. Amino acids: CASSQEVRGYEQYF.